This T cell receptor (beta chain) is drawn from a study of CD8 T cells in ankylosing spondylitis. Study conclusions and caveats: As for the disease-linked clones, they showed a CD8+ phenotype and occurred at relatively low frequencies in peripheral blood. The study identified a TCR beta motif of seven or eight highly homologous variants that appeared characteristic of ankylosing spondylitis blood. Reported data indicate significant enrichment of disease-linked clones within matched ankylosing spondylitis synovial fluid.

This clonotype was counted a few times. The antigen remains unidentified. The V and J ends lost 9 bases and 1 base respectively, with 7 bases between them. Germline V gene lookup returns CDR1 MRHNA and CDR2 SNTAGT. The CDR3 has 11 amino acids. TCRdb redid the calling of the 5' RACE reads with MiXCR, one entry per CDR3 protein. There are 250,000 to 350,000 distinct CDR3 sequences in the sample; 20% occur only once, and 7.5% to 9.5% lies in the top ten. Material: blood, either unsorted or a sorted T cell fraction (not recorded which). The chain links TRBV6-4 to TRBJ2-7, with D possibly matching TRBD2 (5 bases). The source of this sequence is a male donor with ankylosing spondylitis or in good health (not recorded which). The CDR3 nucleotides read TGTGCCAGAGCGGAATCCTACGAGCAGTACGTC. As protein: CARAESYEQYV.